This TCR beta chain was captured by sequencing in a study of T cells expressing NK-cell markers. The study, taken as a whole, reports: Six or seven donors carried dominant NKG2C+ clonotypes that made up about 1.0-7.0% of their CD8+ T cells.

CDR1 and CDR2 from the germline V gene are SGHKS and YYEKEE (reference sequence). There are 13 residues in the CDR3. As to this clonotype: Its antigen is as yet unknown.

TCRdb reprocessed the 5' RACE reads and stores each CDR3 protein as one record, lacking DNA. This listing includes approximately 460,000 distinct CDR3 sequences. The genes are TRBV5-5 and TRBJ2-4; as DNA is missing, the TRBD2 call by TCRdb cannot be tested. Material: blood T cells: a sorted CD56 or NKG2C T cell subset, CD4+ or CD8+ T cells, or bulk PBMC T cells (not recorded which). The receptor comes from a woman between 18 and 69 years old in good health. The CDR3 sequence: CASSPPEGNIQYF. Full variable domain (rest looked up from reference TRBV5-5 and TRBJ2-4): DAGVTQSPTHLIKTRGQQVTLRCSPISGHKSVSWYQQVLGQGPQFIFQYYEKEERGRGNFPDRFSARQFPNYSSELNVNALLLGDSALYLCASSPPEGNIQYFGAGTRLSVL.